This TCR beta chain derives from a study of Ad26.COV2.S vaccination and SARS-CoV-2 variants. Study overall: Into the muscle, Ad26.COV2.S was dosed once or twice, 56 days apart.

This clone was recorded only once. Its antigen is currently unknown. Sequenced by immunoSEQ multiplex PCR; TCRdb stores in-frame clones only, minus some. Of about 440,000 clones listed, about 92% are singletons. Treatment denoted: 15 to 20 received Ad26.COV2.S at low or high dose, single or two shots; about 5 received placebo; per-sample allocation not given. Day 63 after the first injection of vaccine or placebo was the sampling time. This CDR3 is built from 15 residues. The V end was cut by 6 bases, the J end by 1 base, with 13 bases between. The V gene's germline CDR1 is MDHEN and CDR2 SYDVKM. General observations from the study: Recipients given vaccine exceeded placebo recipients in spike-specific TCR breadth. Measurements of TCR breadth and depth may have given underestimates of the total T cell responses.

This chain joins TRBV28 and TRBJ2-1; D may be TRBD2 (6 bases). The TCR originated in a person between 18 and 60 years old who received the Ad26.COV2.S COVID-19 vaccine or a placebo. The sample here was peripheral blood, taken in a trial of Ad26.COV2.S vaccine versus placebo. The CDR3 region has the DNA TGTGCCAGCAGGGACGGGAGAAGGTCCTACAATGAGCAGTTCTTC. This gives the protein CASRDGRRSYNEQFF.